This T cell receptor (beta chain) was identified in a study of cytomegalovirus exposure and HLA in healthy donors. PCR amplification relied on 60 Vbeta primers (plus 13 Jbeta primers). The assay was immunoSEQ multiplex PCR, and TCRdb's table has in-frame clones only and misses some. The sample has some 200,000 clones, roughly four fifths seen once; the top ten hold roughly 0.8%. Though probably carrying unrecorded immune exposures, donors were nominally healthy at sampling. The study, taken as a whole, reports: Cytomegalovirus association was assigned to under 200 TCR beta chains. Later work found that TCR association rates differed between HLA loci; DRB1 had the most and HLA-C the fewest.

For this clone: Its antigen remains unidentified.

Germline V lookup: CDR1 MNHEY, CDR2 SMNVEV (reference sequence). The CDR3 loop spans 13 amino acids. V was clipped by 3 bases and J by 12 bases, with 14 bases between them. V usage is TRBV27 and J usage is TRBJ1-4, with D perhaps TRBD1 (5 bases). This clonotype was sampled from a young woman in good health and CMV-seronegative. Sequencing was carried out using PBMCs. DNA for the CDR3: TGTGCCAGCAGTTTTTTCAGGGATGCGGAACTGTTTTTT. Its translation is CASSFFRDAELFF. The full variable domain, its missing parts supplied by reference TRBV27 and TRBJ1-4, is EAQVTQNPRYLITVTGKKLTVTCSQNMNHEYMSWYRQDPGLGLRQIYYSMNVEVTDKGDVPEGYKVSRKEKRNFPLILESPSPNQTSLYFCASSFFRDAELFFGSGTQLSVL.